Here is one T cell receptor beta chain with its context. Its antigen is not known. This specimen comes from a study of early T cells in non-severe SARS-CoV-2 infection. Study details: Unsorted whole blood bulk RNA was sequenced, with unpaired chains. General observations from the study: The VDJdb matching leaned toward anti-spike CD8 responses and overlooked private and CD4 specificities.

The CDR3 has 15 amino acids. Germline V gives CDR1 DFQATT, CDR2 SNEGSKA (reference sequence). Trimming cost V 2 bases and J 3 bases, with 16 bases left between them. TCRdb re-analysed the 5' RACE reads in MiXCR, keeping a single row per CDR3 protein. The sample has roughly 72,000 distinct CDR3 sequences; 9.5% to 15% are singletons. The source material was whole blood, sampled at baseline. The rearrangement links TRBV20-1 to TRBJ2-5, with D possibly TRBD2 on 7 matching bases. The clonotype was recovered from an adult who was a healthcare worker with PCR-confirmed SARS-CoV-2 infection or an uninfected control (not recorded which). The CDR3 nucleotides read TGCAGTGCTAGAAGGGTCCAGGGGAGGGAAGAGACCCAGTACTTC. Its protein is CSARRVQGREETQYF.